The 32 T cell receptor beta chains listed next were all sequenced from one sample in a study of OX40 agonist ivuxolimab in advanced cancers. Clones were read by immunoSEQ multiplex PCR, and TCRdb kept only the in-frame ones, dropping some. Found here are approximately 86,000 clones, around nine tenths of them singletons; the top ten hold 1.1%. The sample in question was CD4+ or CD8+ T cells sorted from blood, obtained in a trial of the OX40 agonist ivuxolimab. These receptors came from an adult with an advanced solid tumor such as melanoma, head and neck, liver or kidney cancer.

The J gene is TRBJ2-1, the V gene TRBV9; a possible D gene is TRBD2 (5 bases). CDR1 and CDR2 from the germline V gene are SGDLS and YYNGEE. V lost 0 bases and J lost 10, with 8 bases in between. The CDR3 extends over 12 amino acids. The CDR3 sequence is CASSVVSGEQFF. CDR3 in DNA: TGTGCCAGCAGCGTAGTAAGCGGAGAGCAGTTCTTC.

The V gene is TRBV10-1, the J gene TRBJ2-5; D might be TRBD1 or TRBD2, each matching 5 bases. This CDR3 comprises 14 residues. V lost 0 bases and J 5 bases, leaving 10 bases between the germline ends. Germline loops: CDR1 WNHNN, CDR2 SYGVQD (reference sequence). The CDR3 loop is CASSESGPGETQYF. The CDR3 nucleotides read TGCGCCAGCAGTGAGTCGGGACCGGGGGAGACCCAGTACTTC.

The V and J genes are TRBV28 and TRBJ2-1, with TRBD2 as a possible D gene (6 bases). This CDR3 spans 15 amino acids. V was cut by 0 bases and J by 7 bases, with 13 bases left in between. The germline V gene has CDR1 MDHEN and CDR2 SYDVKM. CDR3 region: CASSLWGSGGNEQFF. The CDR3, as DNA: TGTGCCAGCAGTTTATGGGGGAGTGGGGGGAATGAGCAGTTCTTC.

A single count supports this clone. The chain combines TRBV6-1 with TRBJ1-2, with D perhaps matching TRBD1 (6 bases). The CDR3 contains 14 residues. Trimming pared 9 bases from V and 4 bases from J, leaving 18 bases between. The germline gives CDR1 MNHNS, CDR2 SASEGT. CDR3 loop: CASMKGDVSYGYTF. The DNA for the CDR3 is TGTGCCAGTATGAAGGGGGATGTTAGCTATGGCTACACCTTC.

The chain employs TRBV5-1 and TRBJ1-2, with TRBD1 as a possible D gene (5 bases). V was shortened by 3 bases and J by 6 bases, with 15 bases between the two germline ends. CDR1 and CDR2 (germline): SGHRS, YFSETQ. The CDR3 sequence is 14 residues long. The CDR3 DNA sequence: TGCGCCAGCAGCTCCTCCTCGACGGGGGATGGCTACACCTTC. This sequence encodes CASSSSSTGDGYTF.

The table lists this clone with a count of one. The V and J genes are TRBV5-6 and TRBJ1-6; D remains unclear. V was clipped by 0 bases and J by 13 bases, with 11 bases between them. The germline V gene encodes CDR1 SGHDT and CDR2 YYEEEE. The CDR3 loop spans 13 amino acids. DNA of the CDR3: TGTGCCAGCAGCTTGGCCGGGGAGGCTCCCCTCCACTTT. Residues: CASSLAGEAPLHF.

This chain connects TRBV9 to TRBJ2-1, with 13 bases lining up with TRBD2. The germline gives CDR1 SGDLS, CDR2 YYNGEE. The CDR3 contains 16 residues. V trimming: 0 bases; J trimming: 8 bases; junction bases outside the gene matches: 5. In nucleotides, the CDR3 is TGTGCCAGCAGCGTAGGGACTAGCGGGAGTTCGGATGAGCAGTTCTTC. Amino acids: CASSVGTSGSSDEQFF.

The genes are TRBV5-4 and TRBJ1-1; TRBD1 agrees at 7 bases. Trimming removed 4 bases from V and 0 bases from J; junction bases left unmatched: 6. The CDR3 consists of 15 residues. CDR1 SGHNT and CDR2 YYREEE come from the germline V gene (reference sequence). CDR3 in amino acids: CASSPGGQMNTEAFF. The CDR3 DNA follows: TGTGCCAGCAGCCCGGGGGGACAGATGAACACTGAAGCTTTCTTT.

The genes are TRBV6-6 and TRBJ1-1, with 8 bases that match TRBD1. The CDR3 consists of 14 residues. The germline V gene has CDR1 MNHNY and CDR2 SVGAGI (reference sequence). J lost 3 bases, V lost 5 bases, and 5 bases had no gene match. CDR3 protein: CASSGRTGYTEAFF. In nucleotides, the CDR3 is TGTGCCAGCAGTGGAAGGACAGGGTACACTGAAGCTTTCTTT.

DNA of the CDR3: TGTGCCAGCAGGAGGACTAGCGGCTCCTACGAGCAGTACTTC. Amino acid sequence: CASRRTSGSYEQYF. The chain combines TRBV27 with TRBJ2-7; 10 nucleotides agree with TRBD2. CDR1 is MNHEY, CDR2 SMNVEV, per germline (reference sequence). This CDR3 is 14 amino acids long. The ends lost 6 bases at V and 0 bases at J; junction bases unmatched: 2.

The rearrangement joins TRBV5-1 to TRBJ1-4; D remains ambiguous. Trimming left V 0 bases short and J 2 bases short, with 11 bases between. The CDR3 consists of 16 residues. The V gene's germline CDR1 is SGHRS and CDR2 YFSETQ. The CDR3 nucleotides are TGCGCCAGCAGCTTGGCACCCCCGGGGACTAATGAAAAACTGTTTTTT. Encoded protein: CASSLAPPGTNEKLFF.

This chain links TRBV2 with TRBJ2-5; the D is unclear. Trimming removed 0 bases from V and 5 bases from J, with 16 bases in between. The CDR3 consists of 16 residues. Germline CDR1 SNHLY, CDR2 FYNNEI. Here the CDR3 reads CASSEARRLLGETQYF. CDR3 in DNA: TGTGCCAGCAGTGAAGCGCGGAGACTCTTGGGGGAGACCCAGTACTTC.

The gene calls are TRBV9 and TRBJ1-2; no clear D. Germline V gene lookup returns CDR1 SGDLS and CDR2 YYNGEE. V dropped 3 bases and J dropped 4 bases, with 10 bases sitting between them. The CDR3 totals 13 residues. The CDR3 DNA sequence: TGTGCCAGCAGCGCCATCGGGTTCTATGGCTACACCTTC. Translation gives CASSAIGFYGYTF.

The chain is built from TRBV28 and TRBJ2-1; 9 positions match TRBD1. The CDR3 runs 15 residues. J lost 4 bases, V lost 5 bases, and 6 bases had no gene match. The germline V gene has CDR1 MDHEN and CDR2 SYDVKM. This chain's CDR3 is CASSPGGQGYNEQFF. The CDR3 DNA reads TGTGCCAGCAGTCCCGGAGGACAGGGGTACAATGAGCAGTTCTTC.

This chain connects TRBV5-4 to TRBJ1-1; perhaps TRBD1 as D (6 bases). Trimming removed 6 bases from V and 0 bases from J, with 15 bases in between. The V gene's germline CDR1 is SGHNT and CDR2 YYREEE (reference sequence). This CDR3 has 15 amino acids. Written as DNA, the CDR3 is TGTGCCAGCACCCTCCAGGGGTTAATGAACACTGAAGCTTTCTTT. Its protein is CASTLQGLMNTEAFF. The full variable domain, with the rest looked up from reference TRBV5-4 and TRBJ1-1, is ETGVTQSPTHLIKTRGQQVTLRCSSQSGHNTVSWYQQALGQGPQFIFQYYREEENGRGNFPPRFSGLQFPNYSSELNVNALELDDSALYLCASTLQGLMNTEAFFGQGTRLTVV.

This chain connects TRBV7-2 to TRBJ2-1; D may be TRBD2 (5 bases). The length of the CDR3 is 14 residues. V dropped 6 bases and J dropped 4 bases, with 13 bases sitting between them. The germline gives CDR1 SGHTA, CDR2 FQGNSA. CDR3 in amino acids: CASRSKRGYNEQFF. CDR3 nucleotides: TGTGCCAGCAGGTCCAAGCGCGGGTACAATGAGCAGTTCTTC. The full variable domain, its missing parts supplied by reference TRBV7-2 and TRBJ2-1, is GAGVSQSPSNKVTEKGKDVELRCDPISGHTALYWYRQSLGQGLEFLIYFQGNSAPDKSGLPSDRFSAERTGGSVSTLTIQRTQQEDSAVYLCASRSKRGYNEQFFGPGTRLTVL.

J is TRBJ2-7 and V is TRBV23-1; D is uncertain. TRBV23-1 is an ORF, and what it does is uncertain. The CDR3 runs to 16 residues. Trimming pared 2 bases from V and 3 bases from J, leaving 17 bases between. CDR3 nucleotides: TGCGCCAGCAGTCAAATCGGGTTGATTTTAGGCTACGAGCAGTACTTC. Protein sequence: CASSQIGLILGYEQYF.

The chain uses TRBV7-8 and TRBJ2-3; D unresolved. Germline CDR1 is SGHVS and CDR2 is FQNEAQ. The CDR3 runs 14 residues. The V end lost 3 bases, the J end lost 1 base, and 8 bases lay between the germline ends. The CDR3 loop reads CASSFAGRTDTQYF. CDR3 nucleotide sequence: TGTGCCAGCAGCTTTGCCGGACGCACAGATACGCAGTATTTT.

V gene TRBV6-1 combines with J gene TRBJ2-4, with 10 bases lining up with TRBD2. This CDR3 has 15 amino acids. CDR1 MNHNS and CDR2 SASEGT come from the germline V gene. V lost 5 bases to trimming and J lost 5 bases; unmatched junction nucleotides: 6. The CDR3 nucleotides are TGTGCCAGCAGTAGCGGGAGGGCCTGGGAAAACATTCAGTACTTC. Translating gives CASSSGRAWENIQYF.

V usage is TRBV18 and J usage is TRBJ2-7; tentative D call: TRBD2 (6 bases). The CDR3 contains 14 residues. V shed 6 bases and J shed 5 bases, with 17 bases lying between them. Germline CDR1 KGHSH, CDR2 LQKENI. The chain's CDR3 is CASSLYRGNDEQYF. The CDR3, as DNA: TGTGCCAGCTCGCTATATCGGGGGAACGACGAGCAGTACTTC.

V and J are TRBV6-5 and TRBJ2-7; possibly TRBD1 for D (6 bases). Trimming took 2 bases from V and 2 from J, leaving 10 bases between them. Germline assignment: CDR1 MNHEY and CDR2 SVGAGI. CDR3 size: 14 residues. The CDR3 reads CASSYGTSTYEQYF. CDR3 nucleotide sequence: TGTGCCAGCAGTTACGGGACATCGACCTACGAGCAGTACTTC.

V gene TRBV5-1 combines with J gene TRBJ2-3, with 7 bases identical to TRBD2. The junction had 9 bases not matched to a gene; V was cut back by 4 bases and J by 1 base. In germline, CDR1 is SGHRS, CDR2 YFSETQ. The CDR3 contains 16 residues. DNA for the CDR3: TGCGCCAGCAGCCCAGGAGCGGGACTACGCACAGATACGCAGTATTTT. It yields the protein CASSPGAGLRTDTQYF.

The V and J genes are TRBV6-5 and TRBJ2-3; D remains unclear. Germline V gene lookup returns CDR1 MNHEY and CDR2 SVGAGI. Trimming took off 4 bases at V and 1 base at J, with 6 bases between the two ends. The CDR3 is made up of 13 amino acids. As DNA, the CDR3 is TGTGCCAGCAGTTTTTCTCGCACAGATACGCAGTATTTT. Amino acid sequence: CASSFSRTDTQYF.

DNA for the CDR3: TGTGCCAGCAGGGGACAGATGACAGGAAGAAATGAGCAGTTCTTC. Its protein is CASRGQMTGRNEQFF. J is TRBJ2-1 and V is TRBV6-1; TRBD1 agrees at 7 bases. The CDR3 contains 15 residues. CDR1 MNHNS and CDR2 SASEGT come from the germline V gene. V was pared by 6 bases and J by 7 bases, with 12 bases of the junction left unmatched.

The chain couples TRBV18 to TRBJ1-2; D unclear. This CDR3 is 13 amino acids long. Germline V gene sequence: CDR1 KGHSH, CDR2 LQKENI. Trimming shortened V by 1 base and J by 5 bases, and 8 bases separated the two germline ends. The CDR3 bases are TGTGCCAGCTCACCACGGTTTGCATATGGCTACACCTTC. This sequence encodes CASSPRFAYGYTF.

The chain's CDR3 is CASSYMGQGEGEQYF. CDR3 sequence (DNA): TGCGCCAGCAGCTATATGGGACAGGGGGAAGGGGAGCAGTACTTC. The J gene is TRBJ2-7, the V gene TRBV5-1; TRBD1 matches at 11 bases. The CDR3 spans 15 residues. Germline-derived CDR1 and CDR2 are SGHRS and YFSETQ. The trim removed 3 bases at V and 7 bases at J, leaving 9 bases unmatched.

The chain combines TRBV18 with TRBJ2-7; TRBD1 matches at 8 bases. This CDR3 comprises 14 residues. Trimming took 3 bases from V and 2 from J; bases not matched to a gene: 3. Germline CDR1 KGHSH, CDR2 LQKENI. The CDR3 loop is CASSPETGAYEQYF. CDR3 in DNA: TGTGCCAGCTCACCCGAGACAGGGGCCTACGAGCAGTACTTC.

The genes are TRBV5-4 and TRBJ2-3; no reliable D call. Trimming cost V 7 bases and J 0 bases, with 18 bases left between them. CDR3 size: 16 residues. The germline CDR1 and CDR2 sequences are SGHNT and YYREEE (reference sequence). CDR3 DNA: TGTGCCAGCGGGCTGGACCCGTCAGCTAGCACAGATACGCAGTATTTT. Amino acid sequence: CASGLDPSASTDTQYF.

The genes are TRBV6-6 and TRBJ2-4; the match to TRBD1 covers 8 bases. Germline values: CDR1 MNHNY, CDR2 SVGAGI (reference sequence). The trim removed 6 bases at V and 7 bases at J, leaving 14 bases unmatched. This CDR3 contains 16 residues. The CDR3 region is CASSPRQGWGDNIQYF. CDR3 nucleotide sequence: TGTGCCAGCAGCCCTAGACAGGGGTGGGGCGACAACATTCAGTACTTC.

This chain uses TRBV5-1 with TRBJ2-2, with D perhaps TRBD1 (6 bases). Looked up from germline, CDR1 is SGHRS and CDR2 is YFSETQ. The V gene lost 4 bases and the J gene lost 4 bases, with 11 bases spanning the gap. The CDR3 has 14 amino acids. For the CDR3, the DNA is TGCGCCAGCAGCCGCCAGGGGACCACCGGGGAGCTGTTTTTT. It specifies CASSRQGTTGELFF.

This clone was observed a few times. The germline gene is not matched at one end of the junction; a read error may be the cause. In DNA form, the CDR3 reads TGTGCCAGCAGCCTAAAGGAAGGGGGTTCCCTCTCCTTC. This codes for CASSLKEGGSLSF. The chain combines TRBV6-4 with TRBJ1-2; TRBD1 is a possible D gene (6 bases). This CDR3 spans 13 amino acids. Germline CDR1 MRHNA, CDR2 SNTAGT.

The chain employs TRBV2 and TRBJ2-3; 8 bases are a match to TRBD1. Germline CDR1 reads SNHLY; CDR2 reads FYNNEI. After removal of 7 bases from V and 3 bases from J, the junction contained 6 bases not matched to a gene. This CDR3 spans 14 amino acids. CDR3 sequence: CASILQGVTDTQYF. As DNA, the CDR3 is TGTGCCAGCATACTACAGGGGGTTACAGATACGCAGTATTTT.